This TCR beta chain was profiled in a study of cytomegalovirus exposure and HLA in healthy donors (dated by TCRdb to the late 2010s). Background for the entire study: An earlier analysis of some 600 of the donors reported around 280 Gb of sequence data and 95 million to 120 million unique TCR beta sequences obtained from some 170 million T cells. An early release that covered 640 HLA-typed donors contained approximately 300 gigabases of sequencing data and approximately 85 million unique TCR sequences. Of the 300 to 400 genotyped donors, around 81% fell in the genetic ancestry cluster associated with self-reported Caucasian donors. The study aimed to test whether cataloging public T cell receptors could reveal signatures of past pathogen exposure. The study profiled the T cell repertoires of hundreds of subjects by immunosequencing and related them to cytomegalovirus serostatus. Along with the approximately 600-subject first cohort, a separate validation cohort of some 130 different subjects was used. To predict cytomegalovirus infection status, the study combined high-throughput TCR immunosequencing, statistical association of individual TCRs with disease status, and machine learning. A later analysis re-examined previously published TCR beta repertoires from more than 550 donors and added high-resolution HLA genotyping to investigate patterns of TCR occurrence. Rather than drawing on any new phenotypic data, the later analysis identified candidate immune exposures from TCR beta sequences and the way those sequences occurred across donors. In an earlier analysis of roughly 540 of the donors, high-throughput TCR beta sequencing was used to judge whether each TCR beta V gene segment behaved as functional or pseudogenic. Donor age, sex, ethnicity and CMV serostatus were compiled alongside the repertoire data. In a later genetic analysis, genome-wide SNP genotypes for about 55% of the roughly 670 donors were used, and that subset was treated as a discovery cohort. All discovery cohort repertoires had been generated on a single sequencing platform. HLA typing included class I and class II loci at four-digit resolution. The number of donors typed differed by locus, with 629-630 for A, B, C, DRB1 and DQB1, approximately 500 for DQA1, over 600 for DPA1, and under 490 for DPB1. Four to six DR-DQ haplotypes were handled as single units for association and clustering, since linkage in the cohort was strong. On average, over 200,000 unique TCR beta nucleotide sequences were sequenced per donor among about 400 genotyped donors of the cohort, with roughly 18% of those sequences being non-productive.

The cohort consisted of 666 healthy bone marrow donors. At the time of sampling, all cohort members were nominally healthy, though unrecorded immune exposures were likely present. The donor tested CMV seronegative, placing the donor among the approximately 400 seronegative members of the cohort. A peripheral blood sample was provided by each donor, and peripheral blood mononuclear cells were used for TCR beta sequencing. The Qiagen DNeasy Blood Extraction Kit was used to extract genomic DNA from the blood cell samples. Results the study describes overall, beyond this receptor: A few of the identified cytomegalovirus-associated TCR beta chains were confirmed in vitro to be specific for cytomegalovirus antigens. Assigning TCR associations to individual alleles was difficult when HLA alleles, especially DR and DQ, strongly co-occurred. Most TCR sequences were observed very rarely across donors, whereas some public TCRs were present in many individuals. Roughly uniform sequencing depth across donors was assumed in presence/absence analyses, although this assumption may not hold. An association between a missense DCLRE1C variant and V-gene and J-gene trimming of TCR beta chains was found in a later genetic analysis and replicated in an independent cohort. In a later analysis, HLA-associated TCR beta chains were found to be more clonally expanded and to have lower generation probabilities than equally common non-associated chains. According to a later analysis, parvovirus B19, influenza, CMV and Epstein-Barr virus appeared linked to several top co-occurrence clusters. In both the original and validation cohorts, the classifier was reported to diagnose cytomegalovirus status with high specificity and sensitivity. Most CMV-associated TCR beta chains appeared to be HLA-restricted in a later analysis, and the HLA associations seemed to be driven largely by CMV exposure. The authors suggested that the approach could potentially be extended to other disease states and immunological phenotypes. Immune exposure information for the cohort was limited to CMV serostatus. Only TCR beta chains were sequenced in this cohort, and the absence of alpha or paired-chain data limited detectable features. A further reported finding was that TCR beta sequences accurately predicted the HLA-A and HLA-B alleles for most subjects in the first cohort. The 87-base-pair reads could not distinguish some IMGT-functional V segments, including TRBV6-2 and TRBV6-3, so those segments were excluded. A cluster of highly shared sequence variants was judged likely to be a technical artifact of the sequencing pipeline. Compared with the 666-donor mean, donors in an Asian-associated ancestry cluster had fewer N-insertions in productive TCRs, according to a later genetic analysis. A later analysis associated 16,951 TCR beta sequences with specific HLA alleles at a false discovery rate of 0.05. The study listed 150 to 200 TCR beta chains as associated with cytomegalovirus. In an earlier analysis of approximately 590 of the donors, most TCR beta V segments appeared in productive rearrangements about 87% or about 30% of the time, broadly matching IMGT annotations. Because counts were too low, about 18 rarely observed V segments, including chromosome 9 orphons, were excluded from the earlier analysis of roughly 580 of the donors. Correlated functional status among segregating V segments might reflect linkage disequilibrium, but an unknown experimental factor could not be ruled out. In a later analysis, TCR association rates were found to vary across HLA loci, with the most associated TCRs seen for DRB1 alleles and the fewest for HLA-C alleles. Because HLA typing was unavailable for some donors at each locus, only the typed subset was used in association tests.

CDR1 is given as WNHNN and CDR2 as SYGVQD, both from the germline V gene (reference sequence). The V end loses 6 bases and the J end loses 3 bases, and a stretch of 6 bases separates them. Reading from cysteine to phenylalanine, the CDR3 counts 12 amino acids. The retained sequence is limited to the CDR3, 36 bases, with the frame set at the first base. The receptor library was made with the immunoSEQ multiplex PCR assay. For the multiplex PCR, a mixture combining 60 forward primers for TCR Vbeta segments and 13 reverse primers for TCR Jbeta segments was used. The CDR3 region of rearranged TCR beta genes was amplified from genomic DNA by a multiplex PCR assay. The amplified TCR beta libraries were sequenced on the Illumina HiSeq System as 87-base-pair reads. On the study's bioinformatics: A later analysis counted tens of millions of unique TCR beta chains across the 650 to 800 repertoires, and 10 million to 12 million of these chains were shared by at least two donors. A nearest-neighbor algorithm error-corrected the raw reads and collapsed the reads into unique sequences, merging closely related sequences to remove PCR and sequencing errors. V, D and J gene segments were assigned by aligning CDR3 sequences to IMGT reference sequences. For a sequence to be retained, at least a six-nucleotide match to both a V gene segment and a J gene segment was required. A rearrangement was called productive if the CDR3 had no stop codons and remained in frame with V and J, and every other rearrangement was called non-productive. Following IMGT convention, CDR3 was defined as the stretch from the second conserved V-encoded cysteine up to the conserved J-encoded phenylalanine. Sequences without an unambiguous match to a single V gene segment were excluded from the earlier analysis of 500 to 700 of the donors. An earlier analysis of a few hundred of the donors called V segments functional above 56.7% productive rearrangements and segregating when the between-donor standard deviation exceeded 5%. A statistical classification framework was built for diagnosing cytomegalovirus status from the catalog of TCR beta chain sequences. In a later analysis, TCR nucleotide sequences were compared against IMGT/GENE-DB human TR gene sequences so that V and J genes could be assigned. The TCRdist pipeline was used in a later analysis to assign CDR3 sequences and most-parsimonious VDJ recombination scenarios. In a later analysis, each TCR beta chain was defined by its CDR3 amino acid sequence together with its V-gene family, and reads lacking a unique V-gene family were excluded. To address suspected cross-contamination and a sequencing artifact, a later analysis removed some 620 highly shared, low-generation-probability nucleotide sequences. A later analysis calculated a clonal expansion index for each public chain from normalized within-repertoire ranks of inferred template counts. In a later analysis, generation probabilities were computed using a VDJ recombination model fitted to out-of-frame rearrangements, and the results were checked against IGoR. In a later analysis, TCR-TCR, TCR-HLA and TCR-CMV co-occurrence was scored with hypergeometric tests, and a repertoire-size bias correction was applied to TCR pairs. False discovery rates were estimated in a later analysis by permuting HLA or CMV assignments 20 times. In a later analysis, co-occurring TCRs were grouped using DBSCAN, and TCRdist sequence similarity was added for clustering within HLA-allele-positive subsets. Repertoires with fewer than 30,000 or more than 120,000 public chains, plus five repertoires with anomalous nucleotide sharing, were excluded from co-occurrence clustering. What TCRdb holds here is the immuneACCESS table cut down to in-frame rearrangements. Part of the clones is not present; checked against another copy, under half of the missing clones reflect an unresolved V gene, and the others are unexplained. D and trimming were read from the DNA, whereas the V and J calls and clone size are those reported in that table. For this sample there are 170,000 or so clones; roughly four fifths appear just once. Jointly, the top ten make up over 1.5% of the sample.

With respect to this clone: There is no known antigen for this receptor. One base away there is no much larger clone; base qualities are not given.

Sequencing input: PBMCs. In this chain, TRBV10-1 is recombined with TRBJ2-1; tentative D gene TRBD1, with 6 bases matching. The receptor was isolated from a man aged 50 to 60 in good health and CMV-seronegative. The CDR3 has the sequence CASRDSYNEQFF. The base sequence is TGCGCCAGCAGGGACAGCTACAATGAGCAGTTCTTC.